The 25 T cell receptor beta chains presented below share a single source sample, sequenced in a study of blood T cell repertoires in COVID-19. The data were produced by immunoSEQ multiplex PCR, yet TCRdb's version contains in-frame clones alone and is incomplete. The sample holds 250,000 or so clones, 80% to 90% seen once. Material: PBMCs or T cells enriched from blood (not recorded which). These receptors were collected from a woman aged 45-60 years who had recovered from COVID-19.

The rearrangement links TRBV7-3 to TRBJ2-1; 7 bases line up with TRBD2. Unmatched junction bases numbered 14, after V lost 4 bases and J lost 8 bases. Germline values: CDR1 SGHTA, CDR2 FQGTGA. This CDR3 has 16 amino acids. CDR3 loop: CASSYSTGTTDHEQFF. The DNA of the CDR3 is TGTGCCAGCAGCTACAGCACCGGGACTACGGATCATGAGCAGTTCTTC.

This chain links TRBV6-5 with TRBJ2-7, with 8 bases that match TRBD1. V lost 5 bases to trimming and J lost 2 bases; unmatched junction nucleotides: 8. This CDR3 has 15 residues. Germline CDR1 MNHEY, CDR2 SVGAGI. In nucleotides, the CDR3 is TGTGCCAGCAGTACGACAGGGGAGACCCCCTACGAGCAGTACTTC. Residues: CASSTTGETPYEQYF.

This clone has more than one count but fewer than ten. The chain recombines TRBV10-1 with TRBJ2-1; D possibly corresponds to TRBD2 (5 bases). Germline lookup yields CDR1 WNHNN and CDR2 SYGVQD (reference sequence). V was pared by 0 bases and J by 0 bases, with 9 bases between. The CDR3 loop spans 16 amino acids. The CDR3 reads CASSESLTSSYNEQFF. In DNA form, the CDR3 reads TGCGCCAGCAGTGAGTCCCTAACTAGCTCCTACAATGAGCAGTTCTTC.

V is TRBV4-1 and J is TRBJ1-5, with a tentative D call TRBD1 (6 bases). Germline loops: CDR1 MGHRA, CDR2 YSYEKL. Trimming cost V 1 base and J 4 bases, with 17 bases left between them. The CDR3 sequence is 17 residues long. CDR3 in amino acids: CASSQGELWGRNQPQHF. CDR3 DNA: TGCGCCAGCAGCCAAGGTGAACTCTGGGGGCGAAATCAGCCCCAGCATTTT.

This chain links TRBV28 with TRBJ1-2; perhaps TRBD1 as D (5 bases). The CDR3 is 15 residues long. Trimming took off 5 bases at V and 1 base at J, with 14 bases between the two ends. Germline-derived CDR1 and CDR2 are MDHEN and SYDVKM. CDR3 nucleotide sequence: TGTGCCAGCAGTCTGGCGGGGCAGGGTAACTATGGCTACACCTTC. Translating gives CASSLAGQGNYGYTF.

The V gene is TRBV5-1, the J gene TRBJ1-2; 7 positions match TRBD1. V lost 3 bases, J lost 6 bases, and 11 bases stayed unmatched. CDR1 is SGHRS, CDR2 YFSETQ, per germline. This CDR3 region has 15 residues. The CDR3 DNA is TGCGCCAGCAGCTCCCAATCAGGGGGACCGGATGGCTACACCTTC. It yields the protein CASSSQSGGPDGYTF.

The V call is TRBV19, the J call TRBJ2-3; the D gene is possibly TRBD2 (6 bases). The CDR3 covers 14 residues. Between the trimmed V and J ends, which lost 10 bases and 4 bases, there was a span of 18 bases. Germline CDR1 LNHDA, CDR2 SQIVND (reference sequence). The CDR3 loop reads CATQQWGVSDTQYF. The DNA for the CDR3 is TGTGCCACCCAACAATGGGGGGTTTCAGATACGCAGTATTTT.

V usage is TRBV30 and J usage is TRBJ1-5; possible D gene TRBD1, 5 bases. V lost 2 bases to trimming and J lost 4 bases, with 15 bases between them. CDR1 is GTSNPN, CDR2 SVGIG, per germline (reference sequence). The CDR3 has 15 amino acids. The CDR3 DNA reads TGTGCCTGGAGTCCTCTGAAACGGGGGAATCAGCCCCAGCATTTT. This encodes CAWSPLKRGNQPQHF.

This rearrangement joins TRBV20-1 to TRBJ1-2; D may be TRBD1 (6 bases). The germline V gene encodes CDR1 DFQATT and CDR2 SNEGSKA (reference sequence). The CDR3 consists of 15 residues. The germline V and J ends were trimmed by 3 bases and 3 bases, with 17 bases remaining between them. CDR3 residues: CSASSFARGYYGYTF. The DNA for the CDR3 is TGCAGTGCTAGTTCTTTCGCCAGGGGCTACTATGGCTACACCTTC.

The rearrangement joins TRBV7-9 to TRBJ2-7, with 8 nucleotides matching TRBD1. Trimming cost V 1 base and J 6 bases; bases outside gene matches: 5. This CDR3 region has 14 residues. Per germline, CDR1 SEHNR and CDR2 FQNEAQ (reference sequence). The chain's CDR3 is CASSLVQGVREQYF. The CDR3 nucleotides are TGTGCCAGCAGCTTAGTACAGGGGGTCCGCGAGCAGTACTTC.

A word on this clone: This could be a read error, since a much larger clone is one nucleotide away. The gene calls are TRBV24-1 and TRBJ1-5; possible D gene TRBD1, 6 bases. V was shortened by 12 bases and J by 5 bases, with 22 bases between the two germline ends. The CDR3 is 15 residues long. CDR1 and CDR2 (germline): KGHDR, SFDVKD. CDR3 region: CAGGRTGGDDQPQHF. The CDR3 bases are TGTGCCGGGGGGCGTACGGGGGGGGATGATCAGCCCCAGCATTTT.

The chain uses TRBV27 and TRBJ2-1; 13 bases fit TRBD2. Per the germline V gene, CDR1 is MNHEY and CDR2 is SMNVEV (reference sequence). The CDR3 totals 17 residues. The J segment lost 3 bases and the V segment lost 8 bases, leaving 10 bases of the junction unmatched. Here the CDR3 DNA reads TGTGCCAGCCACAGGACTAGCGGGAGTTGGGGCTACAATGAGCAGTTCTTC. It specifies CASHRTSGSWGYNEQFF.

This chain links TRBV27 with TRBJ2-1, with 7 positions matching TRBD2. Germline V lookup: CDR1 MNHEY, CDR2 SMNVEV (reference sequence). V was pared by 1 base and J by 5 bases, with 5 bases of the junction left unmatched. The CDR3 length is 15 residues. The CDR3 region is CASSLFGAGDNEQFF. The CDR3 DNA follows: TGTGCCAGCAGTTTATTCGGTGCGGGAGACAATGAGCAGTTCTTC.

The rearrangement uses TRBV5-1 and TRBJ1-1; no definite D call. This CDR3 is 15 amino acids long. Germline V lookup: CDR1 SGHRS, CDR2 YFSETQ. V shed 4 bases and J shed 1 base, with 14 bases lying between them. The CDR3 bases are TGCGCCAGCAGCCCCGATGGAGGGTGGAACACTGAAGCTTTCTTT. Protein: CASSPDGGWNTEAFF. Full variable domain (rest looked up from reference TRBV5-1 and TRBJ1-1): KAGVTQTPRYLIKTRGQQVTLSCSPISGHRSVSWYQQTPGQGLQFLFEYFSETQRNKGNFPGRFSGRQFSNSRSEMNVSTLELGDSALYLCASSPDGGWNTEAFFGQGTRLTVV.

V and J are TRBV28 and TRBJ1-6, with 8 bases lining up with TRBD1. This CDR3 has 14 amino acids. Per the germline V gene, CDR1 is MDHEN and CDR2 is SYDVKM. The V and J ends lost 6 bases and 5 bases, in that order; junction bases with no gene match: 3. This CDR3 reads CASSRTGNNSPLHF. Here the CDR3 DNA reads TGTGCCAGCAGCAGGACAGGGAATAATTCACCCCTCCACTTT.

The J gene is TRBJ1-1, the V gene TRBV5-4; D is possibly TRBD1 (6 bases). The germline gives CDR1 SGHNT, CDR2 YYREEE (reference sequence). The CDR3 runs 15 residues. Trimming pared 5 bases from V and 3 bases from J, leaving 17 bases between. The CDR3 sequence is CASSSPREGDTEAFF. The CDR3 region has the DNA TGTGCCAGCAGTAGCCCACGGGAGGGGGACACTGAAGCTTTCTTT.

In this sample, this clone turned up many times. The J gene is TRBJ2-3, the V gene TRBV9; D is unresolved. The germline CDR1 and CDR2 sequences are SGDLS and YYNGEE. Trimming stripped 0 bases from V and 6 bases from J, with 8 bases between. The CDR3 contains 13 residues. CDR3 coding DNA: TGTGCCAGCAGCGTAGTGTTGGGCGATACGCAGTATTTT. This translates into CASSVVLGDTQYF.

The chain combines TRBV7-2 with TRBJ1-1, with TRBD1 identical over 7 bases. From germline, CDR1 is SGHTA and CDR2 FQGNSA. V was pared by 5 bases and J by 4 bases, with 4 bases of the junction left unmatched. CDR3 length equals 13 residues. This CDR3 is CASSDRAGTEAFF. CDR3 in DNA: TGTGCCAGCAGCGACAGGGCAGGCACTGAAGCTTTCTTT.

CDR3 region: CASSRELAGGPTDTQYF. The CDR3 coding sequence is TGTGCCAGCAGCCGCGAACTAGCGGGAGGGCCTACAGATACGCAGTATTTT. The J gene is TRBJ2-3, the V gene TRBV7-2; the match to TRBD2 covers 13 bases. This CDR3 has 17 amino acids. V trimming: 5 bases; J trimming: 3 bases; junction bases outside the gene matches: 8. Germline V gene data show CDR1 as SGHTA and CDR2 as FQGNSA.

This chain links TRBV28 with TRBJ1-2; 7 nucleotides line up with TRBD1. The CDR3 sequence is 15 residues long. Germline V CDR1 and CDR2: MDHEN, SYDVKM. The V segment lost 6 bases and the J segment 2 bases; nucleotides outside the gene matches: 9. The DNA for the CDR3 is TGTGCCAGCAGGTGGGGACAGCCCAGGAACTATGGCTACACCTTC. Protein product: CASRWGQPRNYGYTF.

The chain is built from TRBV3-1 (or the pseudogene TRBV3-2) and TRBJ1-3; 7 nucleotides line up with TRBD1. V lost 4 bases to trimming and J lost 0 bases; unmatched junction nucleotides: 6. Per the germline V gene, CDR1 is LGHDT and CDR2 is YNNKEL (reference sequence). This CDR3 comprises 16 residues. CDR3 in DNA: TGTGCCAGCAGCCCCGGGACAGCCCACTCTGGAAACACCATATATTTT. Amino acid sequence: CASSPGTAHSGNTIYF.

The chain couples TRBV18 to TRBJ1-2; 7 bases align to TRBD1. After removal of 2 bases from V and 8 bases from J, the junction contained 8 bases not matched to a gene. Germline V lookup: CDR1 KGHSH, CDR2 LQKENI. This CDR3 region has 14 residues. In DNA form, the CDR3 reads TGTGCCAGCTCACCAGGGACAGACGGCGGAGGCTACACCTTC. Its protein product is CASSPGTDGGGYTF.

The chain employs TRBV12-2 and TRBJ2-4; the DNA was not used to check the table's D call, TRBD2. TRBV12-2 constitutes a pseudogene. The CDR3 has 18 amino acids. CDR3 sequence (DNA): TGTGCAAGTCGCTTTATAAATCGGGGGTATCTAGCCAAAAACATTCAGTACTTC. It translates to CASRFINRGYLAKNIQYF.

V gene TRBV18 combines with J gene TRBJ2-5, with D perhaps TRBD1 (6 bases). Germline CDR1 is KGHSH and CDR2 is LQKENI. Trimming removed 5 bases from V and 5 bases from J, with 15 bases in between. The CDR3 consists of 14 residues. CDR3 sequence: CASSTEGGWETQYF. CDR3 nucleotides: TGTGCCAGCTCAACAGAAGGGGGTTGGGAGACCCAGTACTTC.

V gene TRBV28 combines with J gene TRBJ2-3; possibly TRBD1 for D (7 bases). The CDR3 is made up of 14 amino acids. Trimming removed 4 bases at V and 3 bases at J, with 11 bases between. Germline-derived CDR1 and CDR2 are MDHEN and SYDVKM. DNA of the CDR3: TGTGCCAGCAGTTGGGCAGGGGGGACAGATACGCAGTATTTT. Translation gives CASSWAGGTDTQYF.